This T cell receptor (beta chain) appears in the sequencing data of a study of OX40 agonist ivuxolimab in advanced cancers. Regarding this clone: Its antigen is undetermined.

Study results and caveats: No determination was made of the antigen specificity of the expanded peripheral T cells.

Here immunoSEQ multiplex PCR was the method, and the copy in TCRdb shows in-frame clones only, minus some. Of some 73,000 clones in the sample, 85% to 90% are singletons; the top ten hold roughly 0.56%. Patients who had autoimmune disease history or got systemic immunosuppression were left out. The sample was CD4+ or CD8+ T cells sorted from blood, taken in a trial of the OX40 agonist ivuxolimab. The sequence derives from an adult with an advanced solid tumor such as melanoma, head and neck, liver or kidney cancer.

CDR3 protein: CASSEFGGTGSGYTF. As DNA, the CDR3 is TGTGCCAGCAGTGAATTTGGGGGCACTGGGTCGGGCTACACCTTC. V gene TRBV25-1 combines with J gene TRBJ1-2; D perhaps matches TRBD1 (6 bases). With 1 base removed from V and 8 bases from J, the gap between germline ends came to 17 bases. The CDR3 totals 15 residues. Per germline, CDR1 MGHDK and CDR2 SYGVNS.